This entry concerns a single TCR beta chain. V dropped 6 bases and J dropped 2; count of bases not matched to a gene: 13. Germline lookup yields CDR1 LNHDA and CDR2 SQIVND (reference sequence). CDR3 length: 17 residues. This entry comes from a study of blood T cell repertoires in COVID-19. Overall study: T cells, B-cell-depleted T cells, or PBMCs provided the cDNA or gDNA that served as material.

Per the authors' pipeline: It was from reference gene primer amplification that nucleated cell counts were estimated. Generated by immunoSEQ multiplex PCR, the TCRdb table keeps only in-frame clones and is missing some. Clone size and V and J calls were adopted from that table, with D and trimming inferred from the DNA. This table holds almost 100,000 clones, more than 75% found once. This clonotype was obtained from a man aged 50-60 years with acute or convalescent COVID-19. This chain joins TRBV19 and TRBJ1-2; 9 positions agree with TRBD1. Input material: peripheral blood. The CDR3 DNA reads TGTGCCAGTAGCACCGGGACAGGGCTCCATTTCAACTATGGCTACACCTTC. It yields the protein CASSTGTGLHFNYGYTF.